Listed here is a single T cell receptor (beta chain). No antigen is known for it. One end of the junction fails to match germline, which may point to a read error. Sequenced by immunoSEQ multiplex PCR; TCRdb stores in-frame clones only, minus some. Of about 30,000 clones detected, more than 70% appear once; the ten largest clones hold approximately 3%. This sample is part of a study of STAT5B mutations in CD4+ large granular lymphocyte leukemia. This CDR3 has 16 amino acids. Germline V CDR1 and CDR2: SGHVS, FQNEAQ. Findings and limits, study-wide: CD4-sorted patient repertoires seemed more clonal than healthy CD4+ repertoires.

Sequencing was performed on CD4+ T cells from blood buffy coats. The chain recombines TRBV7-8 with TRBJ1-5; 10 nucleotides match TRBD1. The clonotype comes from a human donor in good health. The CDR3 nucleotides are TGTGCCAGCAGCCTGAGGACAGGGGGGATCAATCAGCCCCAGAATTTT. Amino acid sequence: CASSLRTGGINQPQNF.